The T cell receptor beta chain described here comes from a study of CD8 T cells in ankylosing spondylitis. Study-wide points: Relatively rare in peripheral blood, disease-linked clones were also CD8+. Blood from ankylosing spondylitis patients appeared to carry a characteristic roughly eight-variant TCR beta motif.

On this clonotype: Its antigen is unknown.

Per germline, CDR1 DFQATT and CDR2 SNEGSKA (reference sequence). Between the trimmed V and J ends, which lost 3 bases and 2 bases, there was a span of 5 bases. CDR3 length: 12 amino acids. Using quantitative 5'-RACE with molecular barcodes, the authors made TCR beta libraries. TCRdb ran MiXCR on the 5' RACE reads and lists one entry per CDR3 protein. The sample yields some 270,000 distinct CDR3 sequences, over 30% seen once. The rearrangement uses TRBV20-1 and TRBJ1-5; D is unresolved. Specimen: blood, either unsorted or a sorted T cell fraction (not recorded which). The sequence came from a male donor with ankylosing spondylitis or in good health (not recorded which). In nucleotides, the CDR3 is TGCAGTGCTAGGTGGGGCAATCAGCCCCAGCATTTT. Translation gives CSARWGNQPQHF.